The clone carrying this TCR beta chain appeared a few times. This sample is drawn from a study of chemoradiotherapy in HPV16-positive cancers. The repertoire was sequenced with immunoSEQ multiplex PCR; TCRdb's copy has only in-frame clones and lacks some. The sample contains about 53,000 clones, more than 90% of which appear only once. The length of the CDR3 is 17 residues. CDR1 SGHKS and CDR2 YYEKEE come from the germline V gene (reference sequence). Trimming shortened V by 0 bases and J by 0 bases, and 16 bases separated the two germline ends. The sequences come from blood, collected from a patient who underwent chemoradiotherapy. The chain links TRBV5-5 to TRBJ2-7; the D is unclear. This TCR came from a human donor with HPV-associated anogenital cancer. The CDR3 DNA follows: TGTGCCAGCAGCTTGGATATACTTGGGGTCAGCTCCTACGAGCAGTACTTC. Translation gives CASSLDILGVSSYEQYF.